Shown below are 3 T cell receptor beta chains from a single sample sequenced in a study of circulating CD8 cells and anti-PD-1 response in melanoma. TCR libraries were prepared from 15 ng of total RNA with the QIAseq Immune Repertoire TCR panel. TCRdb passed the reads through MiXCR, listing each CDR3 protein once. Seen here are approximately 310 distinct CDR3 sequences, around 8% observed once, and the top ten hold more than 25%. Four subsets defined by PD-1 and/or TIGIT were sorted from live CD3+CD8+TCRalphabeta+ cells. The source material was CD8+ T cells from PBMCs, sampled at baseline or after one month of anti-PD-1 therapy (not recorded which). Receptors originate from a human donor with melanoma.

This clonotype qualifies as large. This chain links TRBV20-1 with TRBJ2-3, with 8 bases that match TRBD2. The germline CDR1 and CDR2 sequences are DFQATT and SNEGSKA (reference sequence). V was pared by 6 bases and J by 3 bases, with 11 bases of the junction left unmatched. This CDR3 is built from 15 residues. The CDR3 reads CSAPHGGAGTDTQYF. In DNA form, the CDR3 reads TGCAGTGCCCCGCACGGGGGGGCTGGGACAGATACGCAGTATTTT.

In its sample, this clonotype is large (0.1 to 1%). The V gene is TRBV27, the J gene TRBJ2-3; D not certain. This CDR3 contains 15 residues. CDR1 and CDR2 from the germline V gene are MNHEY and SMNVEV (reference sequence). The germline V and J ends were trimmed by 3 bases and 0 bases, with 10 bases remaining between them. The CDR3 loop reads CASSFELESTDTQYF. In DNA, the CDR3 is TGTGCCAGCAGTTTTGAGTTAGAAAGCACAGATACGCAGTATTTT.

The rearrangement links TRBV7-6 to TRBJ2-7; D uncertain. With 5 bases removed from V and 2 bases from J, the gap between germline ends came to 13 bases. Germline V gene lookup returns CDR1 SGHVS and CDR2 FNYEAQ. CDR3 size: 14 residues. The CDR3: CASSARLGAYEQYF. The CDR3 bases are TGTGCCAGCAGCGCCCGACTGGGCGCCTACGAGCAGTACTTC.